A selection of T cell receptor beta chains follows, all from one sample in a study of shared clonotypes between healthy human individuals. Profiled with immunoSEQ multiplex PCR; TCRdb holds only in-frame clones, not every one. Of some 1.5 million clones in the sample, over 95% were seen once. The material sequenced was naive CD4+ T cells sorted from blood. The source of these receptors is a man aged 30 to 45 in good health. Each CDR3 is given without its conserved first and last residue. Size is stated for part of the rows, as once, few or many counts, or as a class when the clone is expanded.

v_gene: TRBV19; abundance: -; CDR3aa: ASSSRAPQGYSNQPQH
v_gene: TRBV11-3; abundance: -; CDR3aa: ASSLGGGAIHEQY
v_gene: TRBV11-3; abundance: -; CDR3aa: ASSLGVGRGRNYNEQF
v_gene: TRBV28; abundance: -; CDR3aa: ASSLSARGLEKLF
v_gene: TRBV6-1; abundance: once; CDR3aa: ASSERGGSYEQY
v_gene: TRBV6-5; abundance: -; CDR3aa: ASKRRDLSTEAF
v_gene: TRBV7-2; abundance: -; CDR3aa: ASSRVSLAGAAY
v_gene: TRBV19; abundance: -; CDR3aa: ASNTGTGLSNEQF
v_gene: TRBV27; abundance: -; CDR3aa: ASSFSGPNQPQH
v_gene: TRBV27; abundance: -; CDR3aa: ASSLPQRGYNEQF
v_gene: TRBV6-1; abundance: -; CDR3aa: ASSEAGSGPYGYT
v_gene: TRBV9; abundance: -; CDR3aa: ASSPRGGSGNTIY
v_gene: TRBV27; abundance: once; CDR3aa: ASRYRRDLNTGELF
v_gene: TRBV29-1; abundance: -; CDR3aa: SARRSYEQY
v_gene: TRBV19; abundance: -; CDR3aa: ASSPHKGAYGEQY
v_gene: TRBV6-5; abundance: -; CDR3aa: ASSSTEGAANVLT
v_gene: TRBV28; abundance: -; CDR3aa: ASSLLGAQPQH
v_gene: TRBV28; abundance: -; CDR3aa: ASRYPNKPQH
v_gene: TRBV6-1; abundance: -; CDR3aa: ASSELSLFNQPQH
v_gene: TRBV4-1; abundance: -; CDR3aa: ASRQGVADTEAF
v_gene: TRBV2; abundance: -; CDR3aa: ASSGSVLARYYEQY
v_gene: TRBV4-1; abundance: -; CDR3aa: ASSQASGAYSYEQY
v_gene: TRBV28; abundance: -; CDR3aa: ASSPGVSSAYEQY
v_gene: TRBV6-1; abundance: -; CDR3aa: ASSEGGMVLGYEQY
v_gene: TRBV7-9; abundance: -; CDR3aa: ASSLTMYQETQY
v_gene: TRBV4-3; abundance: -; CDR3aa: ASSQDLRTGLRNTIY
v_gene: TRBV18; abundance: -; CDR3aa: ASSPSGVTDTQY
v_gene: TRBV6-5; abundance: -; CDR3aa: ASSSTASNNEQF
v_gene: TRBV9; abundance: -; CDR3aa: ASSVAGVWNNEQF
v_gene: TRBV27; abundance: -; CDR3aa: ASSFAYSGNTIY
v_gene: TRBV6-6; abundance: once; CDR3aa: ASSSFSYEQY
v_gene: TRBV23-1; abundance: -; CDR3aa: ASSQSSAGSNQPQH
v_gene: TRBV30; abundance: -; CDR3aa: AWSHSGSGEQY
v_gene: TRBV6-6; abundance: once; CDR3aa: ASSYSKGNQPQH
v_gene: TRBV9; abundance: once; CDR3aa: ASSGTINTGELF
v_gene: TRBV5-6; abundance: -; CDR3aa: ASKPGVGTEAF
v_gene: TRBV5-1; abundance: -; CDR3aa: ASSPGGGPGQETQY
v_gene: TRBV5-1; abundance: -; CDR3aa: ASSLISQGPNYGYT
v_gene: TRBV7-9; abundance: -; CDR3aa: ASSWPGPRMSGDEQY
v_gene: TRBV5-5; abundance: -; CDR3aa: ASSSKGRQGSSYEQY
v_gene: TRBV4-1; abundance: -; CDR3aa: ASSQDRGRGSENIQY